Below, 15 T cell receptor beta chains from the same sample are listed, as sequenced in a study of cytomegalovirus exposure and HLA in healthy donors (dated 2017 in TCRdb). Library prep was done by the immunoSEQ multiplex PCR assay. The multiplex PCR relied on a mix of 60 forward primers for TCR Vbeta segments and 13 reverse primers for TCR Jbeta segments. The immuneACCESS repertoire file appears here via TCRdb, limited to in-frame rearrangements. These files lack a portion of the clones; in checked studies, under half of the deficit traces to unresolved V genes, and the cause of the others is not known. The sample table records more than 100,000 clones; around 79% of these occur just once. 1.2% to 1.5% of the sample is in the top ten clones. The sample taken for sequencing was PBMCs. The source is a woman aged 40 to 55 in good health and CMV-seronegative.

The V gene is TRBV7-9, the J gene TRBJ1-3; maybe TRBD1 (5 bases). From germline, CDR1 is SEHNR and CDR2 FQNEAQ (reference sequence). V shed 1 base and J shed 0 bases, with 16 bases lying between them. CDR3 length equals 18 residues. Here the CDR3 reads CASSLDPRAPGSGNTIYF. The CDR3 DNA follows: TGTGCCAGCAGCTTAGACCCCAGGGCCCCGGGCTCTGGAAACACCATATATTTT. The full variable domain, with the rest looked up from reference TRBV7-9 and TRBJ1-3, is DTGVSQNPRHKITKRGQNVTFRCDPISEHNRLYWYRQTLGQGPEFLTYFQNEAQLEKSRLLSDRFSAERPKGSFSTLEIQRTEQGDSAMYLCASSLDPRAPGSGNTIYFGEGSWLTVV.

CDR3 loop: CASSLRGGRDEQYF. Here the CDR3 DNA reads TGTGCCAGCAGCTTGAGAGGGGGGAGGGACGAGCAGTACTTC. The chain combines TRBV7-2 with TRBJ2-7, with D tentatively TRBD2 (7 bases). The CDR3 loop spans 14 amino acids. V shed 3 bases and J shed 5 bases, with 14 bases lying between them. The V gene's germline CDR1 is SGHTA and CDR2 FQGNSA. Based on the CDR3 plus reference TRBV7-2 and TRBJ2-7, the full variable domain is GAGVSQSPSNKVTEKGKDVELRCDPISGHTALYWYRQSLGQGLEFLIYFQGNSAPDKSGLPSDRFSAERTGGSVSTLTIQRTQQEDSAVYLCASSLRGGRDEQYFGPGTRLTVT.

This chain uses TRBV6-1 with TRBJ1-3, with D hard to call. From germline, CDR1 is MNHNS and CDR2 SASEGT. There are 15 residues in the CDR3. The V end lost 2 bases, the J end lost 0 bases, and 8 bases lay between the germline ends. This CDR3 is CASSELGGSGNTIYF. CDR3 sequence (DNA): TGTGCCAGCAGTGAATTAGGAGGCTCTGGAAACACCATATATTTT.

There are a few counts of this clone. The chain is built from TRBV7-2 and TRBJ2-3, with TRBD1 identical over 7 bases. With 4 bases clipped from V and 0 bases from J, the junction kept 7 bases outside the gene matches. This CDR3 region has 16 residues. Germline V gene sequence: CDR1 SGHTA, CDR2 FQGNSA. The CDR3 spells CASSSLWTGSTDTQYF. The CDR3 nucleotides read TGTGCCAGCAGCTCCTTATGGACAGGCAGCACAGATACGCAGTATTTT.

A remark on this clone: The same CDR3 can be traced to other DNA sequences in this sample. V is TRBV6-1 and J is TRBJ1-2; D is possibly TRBD1 (5 bases). CDR1 MNHNS and CDR2 SASEGT come from the germline V gene. V was clipped by 2 bases and J by 5 bases, with 6 bases between them. The CDR3 runs to 12 residues. As DNA, the CDR3 is TGTGCCAGCAGTGAACAGGGTTATGGCTACACCTTC. Residues: CASSEQGYGYTF.

The chain carries TRBV19 and TRBJ2-3, with D unresolved. There are 15 residues in the CDR3. V was trimmed by 6 bases and J by 2 bases, leaving 15 bases between them. In germline, CDR1 is LNHDA, CDR2 SQIVND (reference sequence). The CDR3 is CASRGSVWSTDTQYF. The CDR3, as DNA: TGTGCCAGTAGGGGCTCCGTGTGGTCCACAGATACGCAGTATTTT.

The sample holds one count of this clone. The rearrangement links TRBV18 to TRBJ1-2, with 10 bases aligning to TRBD1. Trimming removed 3 bases from V and 7 bases from J; junction bases left unmatched: 8. Germline lookup yields CDR1 KGHSH and CDR2 LQKENI. The CDR3 is made up of 15 amino acids. The CDR3 DNA follows: TGTGCCAGCTCACCCGAGACAGGGGGCGGAGGTGGCTACACCTTC. Its protein product is CASSPETGGGGGYTF.

This clone occurred a few times. V usage is TRBV5-1 and J usage is TRBJ2-1; 8 nucleotides align to TRBD1. The CDR3 is 16 residues long. V was pared by 1 base and J by 9 bases, with 12 bases of the junction left unmatched. Germline CDR1 SGHRS, CDR2 YFSETQ. The CDR3 sequence: CASSLNPDRVVFEQFF. The CDR3 region has the DNA TGCGCCAGCAGCTTGAACCCGGACAGGGTCGTTTTTGAGCAGTTCTTC.

The chain has TRBV2 and TRBJ2-7, with D hard to call. CDR1 is SNHLY, CDR2 FYNNEI, per germline. Trimming removed 2 bases from V and 7 bases from J, with 18 bases in between. This CDR3 has 15 residues. The CDR3 protein is CASSESPRGGWEQYF. CDR3 nucleotides: TGTGCCAGCAGTGAATCTCCGCGAGGTGGTTGGGAGCAGTACTTC.

The chain uses TRBV15 and TRBJ1-1, with 7 bases matching TRBD1. The germline V gene encodes CDR1 LNHNV and CDR2 YYDKDF (reference sequence). The CDR3 extends over 14 amino acids. V shed 5 bases and J 4 bases; nucleotides not matched to a gene: 7. This CDR3 reads CATSGRQGATEAFF. CDR3 sequence (DNA): TGTGCCACCAGCGGACGACAGGGAGCCACTGAAGCTTTCTTT.

As to this clone: The junction differs from germline at one of its ends, possibly a read error. This chain connects TRBV7-9 to TRBJ1-5; 7 bases fit TRBD1. This CDR3 is 16 amino acids long. CDR1 is SEHNR, CDR2 FQNEAQ, per germline (reference sequence). CDR3 DNA sequence: TGTTCCAGCAGCTTAACTGGAGGGGGCCTCAATCAGCCCCAGCATTTT. Its translation: CSSSLTGGGLNQPQHF.

This clone was picked up a small number of times. V gene TRBV27 combines with J gene TRBJ2-7; tentative D call: TRBD2 (6 bases). The CDR3 extends over 15 amino acids. Trimming pared 3 bases from V and 0 bases from J, leaving 12 bases between. The V gene's germline CDR1 is MNHEY and CDR2 SMNVEV (reference sequence). The CDR3, as DNA: TGTGCCAGCAGTTTGAAGGCCGGGAGCTCCTACGAGCAGTACTTC. This translates into CASSLKAGSSYEQYF.

This rearrangement joins TRBV29-1 to TRBJ2-1; 11 positions match TRBD1. The CDR3 contains 14 residues. Germline V gives CDR1 SQVTM, CDR2 ANQGSEA. With 7 bases clipped from V and 6 bases from J, the junction kept 8 bases outside the gene matches. This CDR3 is CSAAMGTGGNEQFF. CDR3 bases: TGCAGCGCCGCGATGGGGACAGGGGGCAATGAGCAGTTCTTC.

The sample holds one count of this clone. The rearrangement uses TRBV28 and TRBJ2-4, with 16 nucleotides matching TRBD2. The J segment lost 12 bases and the V segment lost 4 bases, leaving 9 bases of the junction unmatched. The length of the CDR3 is 16 residues. The germline V gene encodes CDR1 MDHEN and CDR2 SYDVKM. In DNA form, the CDR3 reads TGTGCCAGCAGTTCCCCTGGGACTAGCGGGGGGGGGTATCAGTACTTC. Its translation: CASSSPGTSGGGYQYF.

The chain links TRBV14 to TRBJ1-5; 9 nucleotides match TRBD1. Germline V gene data show CDR1 as SGHDN and CDR2 as FVKESK. The CDR3 loop spans 15 amino acids. Losses at the gene ends were 5 bases for V and 6 bases for J; bases not matched to a gene: 8. CDR3 in amino acids: CASSRENRGLQPQHF. The CDR3 DNA reads as TGTGCCAGCAGCAGAGAGAACAGGGGGCTTCAGCCCCAGCATTTT.